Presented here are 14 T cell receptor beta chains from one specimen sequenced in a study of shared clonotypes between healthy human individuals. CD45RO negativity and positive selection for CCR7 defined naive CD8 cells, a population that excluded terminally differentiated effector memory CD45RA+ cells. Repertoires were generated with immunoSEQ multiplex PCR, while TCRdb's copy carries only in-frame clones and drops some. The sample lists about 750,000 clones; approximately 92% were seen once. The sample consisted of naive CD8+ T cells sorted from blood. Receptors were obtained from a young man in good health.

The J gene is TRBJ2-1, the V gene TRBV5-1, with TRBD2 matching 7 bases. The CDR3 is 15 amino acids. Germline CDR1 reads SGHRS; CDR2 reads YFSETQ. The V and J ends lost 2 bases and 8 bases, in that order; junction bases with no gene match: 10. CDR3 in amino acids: CASSFFSGGGYEQFF. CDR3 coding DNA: TGCGCCAGCAGCTTTTTTTCGGGAGGAGGATATGAGCAGTTCTTC.

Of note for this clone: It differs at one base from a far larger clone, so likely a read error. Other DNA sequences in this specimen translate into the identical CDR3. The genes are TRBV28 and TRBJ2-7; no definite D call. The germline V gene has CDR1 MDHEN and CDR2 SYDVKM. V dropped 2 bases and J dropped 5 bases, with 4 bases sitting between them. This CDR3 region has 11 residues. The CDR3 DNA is TGTGCCAGCAGTTTAAATCACGAGCAGTACTTC. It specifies CASSLNHEQYF.

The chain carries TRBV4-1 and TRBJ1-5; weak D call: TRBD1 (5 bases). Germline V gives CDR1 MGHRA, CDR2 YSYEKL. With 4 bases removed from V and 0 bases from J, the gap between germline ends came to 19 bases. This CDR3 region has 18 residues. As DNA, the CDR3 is TGCGCCAGCAGCCTGGAAAGGGGTTTTCAGGATAGCAATCAGCCCCAGCATTTT. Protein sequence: CASSLERGFQDSNQPQHF.

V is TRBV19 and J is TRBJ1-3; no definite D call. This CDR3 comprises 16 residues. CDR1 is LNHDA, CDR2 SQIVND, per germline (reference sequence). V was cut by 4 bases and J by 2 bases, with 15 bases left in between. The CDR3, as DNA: TGTGCCAGTAGTAATTGGGTTTTGGCAGCTGGAAACACCATATATTTT. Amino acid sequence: CASSNWVLAAGNTIYF.

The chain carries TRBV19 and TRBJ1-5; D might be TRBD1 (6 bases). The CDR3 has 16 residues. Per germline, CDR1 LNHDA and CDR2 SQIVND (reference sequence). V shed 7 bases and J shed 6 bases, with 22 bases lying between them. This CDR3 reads CASNSGGEEFGQPQHF. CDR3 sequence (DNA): TGTGCCAGTAATTCCGGGGGCGAAGAGTTCGGTCAGCCCCAGCATTTT. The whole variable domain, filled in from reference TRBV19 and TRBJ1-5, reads DGGITQSPKYLFRKEGQNVTLSCEQNLNHDAMYWYRQDPGQGLRLIYYSQIVNDFQKGDIAEGYSVSREKKESFPLTVTSAQKNPTAFYLCASNSGGEEFGQPQHFGDGTRLSIL.

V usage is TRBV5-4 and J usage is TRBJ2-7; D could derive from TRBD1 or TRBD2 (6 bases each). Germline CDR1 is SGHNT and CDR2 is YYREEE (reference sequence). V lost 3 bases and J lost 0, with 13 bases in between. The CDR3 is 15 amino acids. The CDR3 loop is CASSSAGHGSYEQYF. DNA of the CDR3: TGTGCCAGCAGCTCGGCGGGACACGGCTCCTACGAGCAGTACTTC.

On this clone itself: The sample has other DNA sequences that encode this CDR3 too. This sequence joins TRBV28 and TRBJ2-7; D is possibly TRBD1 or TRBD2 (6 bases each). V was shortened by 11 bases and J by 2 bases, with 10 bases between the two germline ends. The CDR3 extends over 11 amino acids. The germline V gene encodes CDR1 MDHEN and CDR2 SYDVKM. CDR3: CASGATYEQYF. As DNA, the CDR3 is TGTGCCTCGGGGGCGACCTACGAGCAGTACTTC.

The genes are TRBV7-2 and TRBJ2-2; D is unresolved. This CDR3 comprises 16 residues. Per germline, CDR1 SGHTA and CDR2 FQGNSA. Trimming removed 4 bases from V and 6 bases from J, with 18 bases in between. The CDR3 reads CASSSPETYPAGELFF. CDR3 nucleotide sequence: TGTGCCAGCAGCTCCCCGGAAACCTATCCAGCCGGGGAGCTGTTTTTT.

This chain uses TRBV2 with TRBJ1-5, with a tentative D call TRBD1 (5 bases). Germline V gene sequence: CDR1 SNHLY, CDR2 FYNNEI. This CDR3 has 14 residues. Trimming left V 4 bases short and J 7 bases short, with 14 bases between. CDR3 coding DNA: TGTGCCAGCAGTGTGGGAAGGGGCGGACAGCCCCAGCATTTT. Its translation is CASSVGRGGQPQHF.

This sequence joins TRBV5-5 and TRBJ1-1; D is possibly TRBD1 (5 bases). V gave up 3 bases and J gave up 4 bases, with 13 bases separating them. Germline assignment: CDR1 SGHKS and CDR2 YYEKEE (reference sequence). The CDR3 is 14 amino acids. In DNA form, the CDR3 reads TGTGCCAGCAGCTCCAGGACTAGGGGCACTGAAGCTTTCTTT. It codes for CASSSRTRGTEAFF.

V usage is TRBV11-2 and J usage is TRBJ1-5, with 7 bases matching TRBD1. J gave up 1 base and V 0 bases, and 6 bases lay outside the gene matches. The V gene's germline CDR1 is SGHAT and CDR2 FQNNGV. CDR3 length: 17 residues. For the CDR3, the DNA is TGTGCCAGCAGCTTAGATCCGGCAGGGGGGAGCAATCAGCCCCAGCATTTT. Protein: CASSLDPAGGSNQPQHF.

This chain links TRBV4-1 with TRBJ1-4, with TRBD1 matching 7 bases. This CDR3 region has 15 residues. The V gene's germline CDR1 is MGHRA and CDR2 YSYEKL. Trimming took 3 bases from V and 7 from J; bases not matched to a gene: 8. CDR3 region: CASSHRDRATEKLFF. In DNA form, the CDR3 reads TGCGCCAGCAGCCACCGCGACAGGGCGACTGAAAAACTGTTTTTT.

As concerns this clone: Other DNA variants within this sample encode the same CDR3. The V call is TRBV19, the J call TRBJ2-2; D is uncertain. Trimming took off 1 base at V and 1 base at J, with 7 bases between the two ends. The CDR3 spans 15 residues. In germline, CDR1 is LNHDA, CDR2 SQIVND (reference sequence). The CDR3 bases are TGTGCCAGTAGTATAGTCGCAGGGAACACCGGGGAGCTGTTTTTT. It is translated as CASSIVAGNTGELFF.

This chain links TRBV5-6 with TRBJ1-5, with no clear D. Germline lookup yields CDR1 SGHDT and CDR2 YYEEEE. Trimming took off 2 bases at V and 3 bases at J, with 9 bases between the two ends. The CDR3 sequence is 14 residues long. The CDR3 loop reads CASSLGGYNQPQHF. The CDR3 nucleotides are TGTGCCAGCAGCTTAGGAGGGTACAATCAGCCCCAGCATTTT.